The 20 T cell receptor beta chains listed next were all sequenced from one sample in a study of T cell clonality in common variable immunodeficiency (dated by TCRdb to about 2015). The library relied on the immunoSEQ multiplex PCR assay. This immuneACCESS table, as held by TCRdb, lists in-frame sequences with V and J called but not all clones. Of the missing ones, under half trace to an unresolved V gene in checked studies; the others have no known cause. This sample has tens of thousands of clones in the table, none counted a single time. In total, the top ten clones hold approximately 2% of the sample. The sequencing sample was made of peripheral blood mononuclear cells. Receptors were obtained from a person aged 18 to 70 in good health.

This clone was counted ten times or more. The CDR3 end falls 3 residues outside the read, so it is completed with the germline J gene. This sequence joins TRBV7-2 and TRBJ2-3; no firm D call. This CDR3 comprises 13 residues. Trimming shortened V by 1 base and J by 4 bases, and 6 bases separated the two germline ends. Germline V lookup: CDR1 SGHTA, CDR2 FQGNSA. CDR3 DNA, as far as it was read: TGTGCCAGCAGCTTAGGAGAGGCAGATACG. Translating gives CASSLGEADT. The CDR3 in full is CASSLGEADTQYF.

This clone showed up many times. Read coverage stops 3 residues before the CDR3 terminus; the germline J gene supplies the remainder. The gene calls are TRBV19 and TRBJ1-4, with D possibly TRBD1 on 5 matching bases. Trimming removed 3 bases at V and 1 base at J, with 9 bases between. Germline-derived CDR1 and CDR2 are LNHDA and SQIVND (reference sequence). This CDR3 is 15 amino acids long. CDR3 bases read: TGTGCCAGTAGTATCAGGGCTGGAACTAATGAAAAA. It codes for CASSIRAGTNEK. The entire CDR3 reads CASSIRAGTNEKLFF.

In this sample, this clone turned up many times. The sequenced part of the CDR3 DNA is TGCGCCAGCAGCTTGGGGGGACTAGGGGGAGAGACC. This encodes CASSLGGLGGET. The entire CDR3 is CASSLGGLGGETQYF. J is TRBJ2-5 and V is TRBV5-1; TRBD2 matches at 8 bases. The DNA ends 3 residues before the CDR3 does, and the rest of the CDR3 is filled in from the germline J gene. The CDR3 is 15 residues long. Germline V lookup: CDR1 SGHRS, CDR2 YFSETQ. V shed 0 bases, J shed 4 bases, and the junction held 5 bases outside the gene matches.

At least ten counts were recorded for this clone. The read terminates 3 residues ahead of where the CDR3 ends, so the germline J gene completes it. The V and J genes are TRBV30 and TRBJ2-2, with 12 bases lining up with TRBD1. Trimming at V came to 7 bases and at J to 5 bases, leaving 14 bases not matched to a gene. CDR3 length equals 17 residues. Germline V CDR1 and CDR2: GTSNPN, SVGIG (reference sequence). The DNA read from the CDR3 is TGTGCCTCTCCCGGGACAGGGGGCACCGCGGGGACCGGGGAG. This codes for CASPGTGGTAGTGE. The full CDR3 protein reads CASPGTGGTAGTGELFF.

This clone was picked up many times. The sequence runs out 3 residues before the end of the CDR3; the remainder is reconstructed from the germline J gene. The chain employs TRBV30 and TRBJ2-5, with 14 bases fitting TRBD2. This CDR3 contains 15 residues. The V segment lost 3 bases and the J segment 4 bases; nucleotides outside the gene matches: 4. CDR1 is GTSNPN and CDR2 is SVGIG in the germline V gene (reference sequence). CDR3 DNA, as far as it was read: TGTGCCTGGAGCAGAGGGACTAGCGGGGGAGAGACC. It yields the protein CAWSRGTSGGET. The entire CDR3 is CAWSRGTSGGETQYF.

Concerning this clone itself: Coverage ceases 3 residues before the CDR3 finishes, and the germline J gene fills in the end. This chain uses TRBV30 with TRBJ1-2; a weak D match, TRBD1 (6 bases). CDR3 size: 19 residues. Germline V gene lookup returns CDR1 GTSNPN and CDR2 SVGIG (reference sequence). CDR3: CAWTMGLLQGRRRSYDYTF. The CDR3 DNA, read in part, is TGTGCCTGGACCATGGGATTACTCCAGGGGAGGAGGAGGTCCTACGAC.

This clone was counted many times. The CDR3 DNA, read in part, is TGCAGCGTTGAAGAGTCAGGGAACGGC. Protein: CSVEESGNG. In full, the CDR3 reads CSVEESGNGYTF. The chain combines TRBV29-1 with TRBJ1-2; the D gene is possibly TRBD1 (5 bases). The CDR3 end is not reached by the read, which stops 3 residues before it; the germline J gene fills it in. This CDR3 has 12 residues. Germline CDR1 reads SQVTM; CDR2 reads ANQGSEA.

This clone was seen at least ten times. This CDR3 reads CASSLEGAPYGYTF. The CDR3 DNA, read in part, is TGCGCCAGCAGCTTGGAGGGGGCCCCCTATGGC. V and J are TRBV5-1 and TRBJ1-2; 7 bases line up with TRBD1. Read coverage stops 3 residues before the CDR3 terminus; the germline J gene supplies the remainder. The J segment lost 4 bases and the V segment lost 0 bases, leaving 3 bases of the junction unmatched. The CDR3 length is 14 residues. CDR1 is SGHRS and CDR2 is YFSETQ in the germline V gene.

This clone was counted ten times or more. The read terminates 3 residues before the CDR3 end, so the remaining end is supplied by the germline J gene. This chain joins TRBV6-2 or TRBV6-3 and TRBJ1-2; unclear D gene. V dropped 6 bases and J dropped 4 bases, with 6 bases sitting between them. CDR3 length: 11 amino acids. Germline V gene lookup returns CDR1 MNHEY and CDR2 SVGEGT. The CDR3 loop is CASSFSYGYTF. The DNA read from the CDR3 is TGTGCCAGCAGCTTCTCCTATGGC.

In its sample, this clone was seen many times. The read terminates 3 residues ahead of where the CDR3 ends, so the germline J gene completes it. This sample also contains other DNA sequences that code for the same CDR3. The V and J genes are TRBV29-1 and TRBJ1-1, with 7 bases fitting TRBD1. J was trimmed by 5 bases and V by 3 bases; bases with no gene match: 3. The CDR3 has 12 residues. CDR1 SQVTM and CDR2 ANQGSEA come from the germline V gene. The CDR3 reads CSVEVQGTEAFF. The CDR3 DNA, read in part, is TGCAGCGTTGAGGTACAGGGGACTGAA.

This clone was counted at least ten times. CDR3 protein: CASSAGENEKLFF. CDR3 DNA, as far as it was read: TGTGCCAGCAGTGCGGGTGAGAATGAAAAA. The chain joins TRBV6-1 to TRBJ1-4; D is uncertain. The read comes to an end 3 residues before the CDR3 does, leaving the germline J gene to fill in the end. CDR1 is MNHNS and CDR2 is SASEGT in the germline V gene. There are 13 residues in the CDR3. The V end lost 4 bases, the J end lost 5 bases, and 8 bases lay between the germline ends.

This clone was observed many times. The read ends 3 residues before the CDR3 terminus; that terminus is restored from the germline J gene. The rearrangement uses TRBV20-1 and TRBJ2-5; 10 bases match TRBD2. Germline loops: CDR1 DFQATT, CDR2 SNEGSKA (reference sequence). J lost 4 bases, V lost 2 bases, and 1 base had no gene match. The CDR3 runs to 13 residues. The CDR3 sequence is CSARLAGVETQYF. Incomplete CDR3 DNA: TGCAGTGCTAGACTAGCGGGGGTAGAGACC.

This clone was seen at least ten times. The read ends 3 residues shy of where the CDR3 ends; the end is completed using the germline J gene. V usage is TRBV12-3 or TRBV12-4 and J usage is TRBJ2-3; D gene uncertain. The CDR3 sequence is 16 residues long. The V and J ends lost 3 bases and 2 bases respectively, with 15 bases between them. CDR3 bases read: TGTGCCAGCAGTTTTAACAGCCCTTTGATCACAGATACG. This translates into CASSFNSPLITDT. The CDR3, in full, reads CASSFNSPLITDTQYF.

In its sample, this clone was seen many times. The CDR3 end is not reached by the read, which stops 3 residues before it; the germline J gene fills it in. The gene calls are TRBV14 and TRBJ2-1, with 14 nucleotides matching TRBD2. The CDR3 runs to 14 residues. V shed 4 bases and J 9 bases; nucleotides not matched to a gene: 2. Germline lookup yields CDR1 SGHDN and CDR2 FVKESK. The CDR3 region is CASSPGTSGSEQFF. The sequenced part of the CDR3 DNA is TGTGCCAGCAGCCCCGGGACTAGCGGGAGTGAG.

In its sample, this clone was seen many times. The read finishes 3 residues shy of the CDR3 end, and the germline J gene is used to complete it. This chain uses TRBV20-1 with TRBJ2-7; 11 bases agree with TRBD2. Germline-derived CDR1 and CDR2 are DFQATT and SNEGSKA (reference sequence). This CDR3 is built from 18 residues. J lost 0 bases, V lost 0 bases, and 10 bases had no gene match. This CDR3 is CSARDWTSGPKSSYEQYF. The DNA read from the CDR3 is TGCAGTGCTAGAGACTGGACTAGCGGGCCTAAGAGCTCCTACGAG.

This clone was observed many times. From the germline J gene comes the end of the CDR3, since the read stops 3 residues before it. The chain combines TRBV20-1 with TRBJ1-5; 7 bases agree with TRBD1. J gave up 5 bases and V 0 bases, and 7 bases lay outside the gene matches. Germline V gene lookup returns CDR1 DFQATT and CDR2 SNEGSKA (reference sequence). The length of the CDR3 is 15 residues. CDR3 bases read: TGCAGTGCTAGAGATGAACAGGGGAAACATCAGCCC. This translates into CSARDEQGKHQP. The whole CDR3 is CSARDEQGKHQPQHF.

In its sample, this clone was seen many times. The read stops 3 residues short of the end of the CDR3; the missing end is completed from the germline J gene. The rearrangement uses TRBV4-2 and TRBJ2-3; the match to TRBD2 covers 11 bases. Germline V CDR1 and CDR2: LGHNA, YNFKEQ. The CDR3 has 15 residues. V shed 3 bases and J 6 bases; nucleotides not matched to a gene: 5. CDR3 bases read: TGTGCCAGCAGCCAGGCTAGCGGGGGGTCGGATACG. Translating it yields CASSQASGGSDT. The whole CDR3 reads CASSQASGGSDTQYF.

The table lists this clone with many counts. The read halts 3 residues ahead of the CDR3 end, with the missing end drawn from the germline J gene. This chain links TRBV20-1 with TRBJ1-1, with D maybe TRBD1 (5 bases). The CDR3 consists of 16 residues. CDR1 and CDR2 (germline): DFQATT, SNEGSKA (reference sequence). V dropped 0 bases and J dropped 0 bases, with 14 bases sitting between them. The part of the CDR3 DNA that was read is TGCAGTGCTAGAGATTTGGGAGGGGCCATGAACACTGAA. Protein product: CSARDLGGAMNTE. In full, the CDR3 reads CSARDLGGAMNTEAFF.

This clone was recorded at least ten times. The read terminates 3 residues before the CDR3 end, so the remaining end is supplied by the germline J gene. V is TRBV30 and J is TRBJ1-1; TRBD1 is a possible D gene (6 bases). Looked up from germline, CDR1 is GTSNPN and CDR2 is SVGIG (reference sequence). Trimming cost V 3 bases and J 1 base, with 12 bases left between them. This CDR3 comprises 14 residues. Incomplete CDR3 DNA: TGTGCCTGGAGGCAACAGGGTCCGAACACTGAA. Translation: CAWRQQGPNTE. The whole CDR3 reads CAWRQQGPNTEAFF. The full variable domain, in which reference TRBV30 and TRBJ1-1 provide the parts outside the CDR3, is SQTIHQWPATLVQPVGSPLSLECTVEGTSNPNLYWYRQAAGRGLQLLFYSVGIGQISSEVPQNLSASRPQDRQFILSSKKLLLSDSGFYLCAWRQQGPNTEAFFGQGTRLTVV.

In the case of this clone: The CDR3 end lies 3 residues beyond the end of the read and is filled in from the germline J gene. The chain couples TRBV19 to TRBJ1-2; 12 bases are shared with TRBD1. The CDR3 extends over 18 amino acids. The V gene's germline CDR1 is LNHDA and CDR2 SQIVND (reference sequence). The sequenced part of the CDR3 DNA is TGTGCCAGTAGTTCGGGGACAGGGGGCTTGGGTGGTTCAAATGAC. Protein product: CASSSGTGGLGGSND. The CDR3 reads in full as CASSSGTGGLGGSNDYTF.